Presented here are 12 T cell receptor beta chains from one specimen sequenced in a study of blood T cell repertoires in COVID-19. Generated by immunoSEQ multiplex PCR, the TCRdb table keeps only in-frame clones and is missing some. This sample carries a few hundred thousand clones, 70% to 90% of them seen once, and the ten largest clones take approximately 5%. The sequencing sample was made of PBMCs or T cells enriched from blood (not recorded which). All receptors come from a woman aged 30 to 39 who had recovered from COVID-19.

The V and J genes are TRBV7-3 and TRBJ1-1; the D gene is possibly TRBD1 (6 bases). Trimming left V 4 bases short and J 6 bases short, with 12 bases between. The CDR3 loop spans 13 amino acids. Germline V lookup: CDR1 SGHTA, CDR2 FQGTGA. The CDR3, as DNA: TGTGCCAGCAGCTCACAGGGTTTCGCTGAAGCTTTCTTT. Translation: CASSSQGFAEAFF.

The chain joins TRBV5-1 to TRBJ2-7; TRBD2 matches at 8 bases. The germline V gene encodes CDR1 SGHRS and CDR2 YFSETQ. Losses at the gene ends were 0 bases for V and 9 bases for J; bases not matched to a gene: 17. CDR3 length: 17 residues. The CDR3, as DNA: TGCGCCAGCAGCTTGGGGTCCCCGGGGGGGCTACTAGGCGTGCAGTACTTC. Amino acids: CASSLGSPGGLLGVQYF.

The sample holds one count of this clone. V usage is TRBV6-5 and J usage is TRBJ1-1; D may be TRBD1 (6 bases). The germline V gene has CDR1 MNHEY and CDR2 SVGAGI. This CDR3 region has 15 residues. Trimming took off 3 bases at V and 6 bases at J, with 17 bases between the two ends. The CDR3 loop is CASSYGTTHGAEAFF. Here the CDR3 DNA reads TGTGCCAGCAGTTATGGGACAACCCACGGGGCTGAAGCTTTCTTT.

This chain uses TRBV19 with TRBJ1-2, with TRBD1 identical over 7 bases. The V gene's germline CDR1 is LNHDA and CDR2 SQIVND (reference sequence). Trimming removed 6 bases from V and 10 bases from J; junction bases left unmatched: 23. The CDR3 extends over 17 amino acids. CDR3 DNA: TGTGCCAGTAGAGCCCGGACAGGTTTGGGGTCTACTAATGACTACACCTTC. Amino acid sequence: CASRARTGLGSTNDYTF.

This clone was seen ten or more times. Additional DNA sequences in this sample encode the identical CDR3. The V and J genes are TRBV5-1 and TRBJ1-2, with a weak D call TRBD1 (6 bases). V lost 0 bases and J lost 3, with 18 bases in between. CDR3 length equals 17 residues. The germline gives CDR1 SGHRS, CDR2 YFSETQ. The CDR3 sequence is CASSLGRGGHSDYGYTF. The CDR3, as DNA: TGCGCCAGCAGCTTGGGGCGGGGGGGACATTCCGACTATGGCTACACCTTC.

As concerns this clone: This sample also contains other DNA sequences that code for the same CDR3. The chain has TRBV6-5 and TRBJ1-2; TRBD1 is a possible D gene (5 bases). CDR1 is MNHEY, CDR2 SVGAGI, per germline. This CDR3 has 13 residues. With 2 bases removed from V and 8 bases from J, the gap between germline ends came to 12 bases. The CDR3 reads CASSYGGSYGYTF. The CDR3 nucleotides read TGTGCCAGCAGTTACGGGGGGAGTTACGGCTACACCTTC.

This chain joins TRBV2 and TRBJ1-1, with TRBD1 as a possible D gene (5 bases). Trimming took off 6 bases at V and 9 bases at J, with 17 bases between the two ends. The germline V gene encodes CDR1 SNHLY and CDR2 FYNNEI. CDR3 length equals 13 residues. This chain's CDR3 is CASRVKSGAQAFF. The CDR3 nucleotides are TGTGCCAGCAGGGTTAAAAGTGGGGCTCAAGCTTTCTTT.

CDR3 region: CASSIGGGGFIEQFF. In DNA form, the CDR3 reads TGTGCCAGTAGTATAGGCGGCGGGGGCTTTATTGAGCAGTTCTTC. This sequence joins TRBV19 and TRBJ2-1; D is perhaps TRBD2 (7 bases). The CDR3 contains 15 residues. CDR1 and CDR2 from the germline V gene are LNHDA and SQIVND (reference sequence). V shed 1 base and J shed 9 bases, with 16 bases lying between them.

V usage is TRBV6-2 or TRBV6-3 and J usage is TRBJ1-2; D might be TRBD1 (5 bases). Germline CDR1 MNHEY, CDR2 SVGEGT. This CDR3 has 14 amino acids. Trimming left V 1 base short and J 4 bases short, with 10 bases between. The CDR3 spells CASSYYRRGYGYTF. For the CDR3, the DNA is TGTGCCAGCAGTTACTACCGGAGGGGCTATGGCTACACCTTC.

V is TRBV6-5 and J is TRBJ1-2, with D perhaps matching TRBD1 (5 bases). The germline V gene has CDR1 MNHEY and CDR2 SVGAGI. CDR3 size: 15 residues. Trimming took 7 bases from V and 0 from J, leaving 15 bases between them. The CDR3 loop reads CASTPSGGANYGYTF. CDR3 nucleotides: TGTGCCAGCACCCCGAGCGGGGGAGCTAACTATGGCTACACCTTC.

V usage is TRBV5-1 and J usage is TRBJ2-1; TRBD2 might be the D (7 bases). CDR3 size: 15 residues. The germline gives CDR1 SGHRS, CDR2 YFSETQ. Deletions cut 0 bases from V and 8 bases from J, with 15 bases between. The CDR3 DNA reads as TGCGCCAGCAGCTTGGAAGGGGGAGGGGCGGATGAGCAGTTCTTC. Its translation is CASSLEGGGADEQFF.

V is TRBV6-2 or TRBV6-3 and J is TRBJ2-7; weak D call: TRBD1 (6 bases). In germline, CDR1 is MNHEY, CDR2 SVGEGT. The CDR3 length is 15 residues. V shed 5 bases and J shed 0 bases, with 14 bases lying between them. CDR3 coding DNA: TGTGCCAGCAGTACAATGGGACAACGCTCCTACGAGCAGTACTTC. It is translated as CASSTMGQRSYEQYF.